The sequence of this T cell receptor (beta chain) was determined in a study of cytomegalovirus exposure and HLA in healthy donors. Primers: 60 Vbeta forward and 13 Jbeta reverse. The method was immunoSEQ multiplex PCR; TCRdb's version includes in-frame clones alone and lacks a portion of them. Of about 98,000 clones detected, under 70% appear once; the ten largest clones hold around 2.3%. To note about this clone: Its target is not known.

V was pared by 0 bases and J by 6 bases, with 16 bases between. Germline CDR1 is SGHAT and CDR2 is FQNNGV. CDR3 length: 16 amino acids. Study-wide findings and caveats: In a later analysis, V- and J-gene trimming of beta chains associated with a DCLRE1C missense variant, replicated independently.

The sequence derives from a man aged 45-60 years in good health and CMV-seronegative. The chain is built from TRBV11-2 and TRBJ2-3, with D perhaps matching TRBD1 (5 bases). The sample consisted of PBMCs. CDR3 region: CASSLDLRFRVDTQYF. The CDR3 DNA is TGTGCCAGCAGCTTAGATCTCCGCTTCAGGGTGGATACGCAGTATTTT.